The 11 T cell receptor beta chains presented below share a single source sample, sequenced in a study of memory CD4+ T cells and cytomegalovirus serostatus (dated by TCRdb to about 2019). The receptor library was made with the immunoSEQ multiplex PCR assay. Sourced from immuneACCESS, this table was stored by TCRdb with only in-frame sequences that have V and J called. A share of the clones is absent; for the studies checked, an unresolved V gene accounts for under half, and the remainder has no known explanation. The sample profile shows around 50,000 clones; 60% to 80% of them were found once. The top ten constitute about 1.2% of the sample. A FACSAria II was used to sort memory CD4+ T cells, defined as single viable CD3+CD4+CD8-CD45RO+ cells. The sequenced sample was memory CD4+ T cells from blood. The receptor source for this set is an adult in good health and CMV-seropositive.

CDR3 sequence (DNA): TGCGCCAGCAGTTGGGGACAGACGCTAAGCACTGAAGCTTTCTTT. Protein: CASSWGQTLSTEAFF. The genes are TRBV10-2 and TRBJ1-1; TRBD1 aligns across 7 bases. Germline lookup yields CDR1 WSHSY and CDR2 SAAADI. With V trimmed by 5 bases and J by 4 bases, 10 bases remained unmatched. This CDR3 is 15 amino acids long.

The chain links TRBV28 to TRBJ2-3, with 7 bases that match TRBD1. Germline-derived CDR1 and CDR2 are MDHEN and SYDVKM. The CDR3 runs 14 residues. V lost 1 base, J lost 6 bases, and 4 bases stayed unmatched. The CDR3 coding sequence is TGTGCCAGCAGTTTATCGACAGGGTCTGATACGCAGTATTTT. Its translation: CASSLSTGSDTQYF. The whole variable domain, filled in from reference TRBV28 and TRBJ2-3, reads DVKVTQSSRYLVKRTGEKVFLECVQDMDHENMFWYRQDPGLGLRLIYFSYDVKMKEKGDIPEGYSVSREKKERFSLILESASTNQTSMYLCASSLSTGSDTQYFGPGTRLTVL.

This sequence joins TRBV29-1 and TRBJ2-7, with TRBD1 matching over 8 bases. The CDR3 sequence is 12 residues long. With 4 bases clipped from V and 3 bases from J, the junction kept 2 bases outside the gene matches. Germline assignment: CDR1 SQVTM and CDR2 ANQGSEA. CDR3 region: CSVGTGIYEQYF. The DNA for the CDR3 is TGCAGCGTTGGGACAGGGATCTACGAGCAGTACTTC.

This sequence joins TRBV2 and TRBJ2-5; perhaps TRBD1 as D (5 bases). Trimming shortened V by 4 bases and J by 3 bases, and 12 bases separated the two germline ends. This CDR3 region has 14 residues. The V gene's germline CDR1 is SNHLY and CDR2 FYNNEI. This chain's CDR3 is CASSGRGLKETQYF. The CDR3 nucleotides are TGTGCCAGCAGTGGTAGGGGTCTCAAAGAGACCCAGTACTTC.

In DNA, the CDR3 is TGTGCCAGCAGCTTGAGCGGGGGGCTGGGGTCACCCCTCCACTTT. It yields the protein CASSLSGGLGSPLHF. The chain has TRBV5-5 and TRBJ1-6; D is possibly TRBD1 (6 bases). The germline CDR1 and CDR2 sequences are SGHKS and YYEKEE (reference sequence). The germline V and J ends were trimmed by 1 base and 10 bases, with 15 bases remaining between them. This CDR3 has 15 residues.

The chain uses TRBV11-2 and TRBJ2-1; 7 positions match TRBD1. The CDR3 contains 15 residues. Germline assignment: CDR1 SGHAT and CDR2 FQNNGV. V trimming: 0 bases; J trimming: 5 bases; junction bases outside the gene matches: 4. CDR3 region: CASSLDRGSHNEQFF. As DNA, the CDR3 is TGTGCCAGCAGCTTAGACAGGGGGAGCCACAATGAGCAGTTCTTC.

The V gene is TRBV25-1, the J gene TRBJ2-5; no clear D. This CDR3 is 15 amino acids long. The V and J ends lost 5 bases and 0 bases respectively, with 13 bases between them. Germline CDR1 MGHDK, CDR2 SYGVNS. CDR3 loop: CASSPVGPYQETQYF. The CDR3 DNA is TGTGCCAGCAGTCCCGTGGGCCCGTACCAAGAGACCCAGTACTTC.

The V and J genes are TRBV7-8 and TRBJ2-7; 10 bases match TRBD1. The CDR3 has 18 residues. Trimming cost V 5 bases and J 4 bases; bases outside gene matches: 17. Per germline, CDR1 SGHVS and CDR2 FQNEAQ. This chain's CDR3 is CASSLSSSGTGVGYEQYF. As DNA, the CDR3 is TGTGCCAGCAGCCTATCAAGCTCCGGGACAGGGGTCGGTTACGAGCAGTACTTC.

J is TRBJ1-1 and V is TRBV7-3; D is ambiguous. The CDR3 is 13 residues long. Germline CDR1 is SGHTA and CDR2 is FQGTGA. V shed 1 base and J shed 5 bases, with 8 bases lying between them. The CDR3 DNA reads TGTGCCAGCAGCTTAAATGCGGGGACTGAAGCTTTCTTT. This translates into CASSLNAGTEAFF. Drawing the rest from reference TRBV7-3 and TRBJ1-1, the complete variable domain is GAGVSQTPSNKVTEKGKYVELRCDPISGHTALYWYRQSLGQGPEFLIYFQGTGAADDSGLPNDRFFAVRPEGSVSTLKIQRTERGDSAVYLCASSLNAGTEAFFGQGTRLTVV.

CDR3 nucleotide sequence: TGCGCCAGCAGCCAAGCGGAGGCAACGAACACTGAAGCTTTCTTT. Its translation: CASSQAEATNTEAFF. The genes are TRBV4-1 and TRBJ1-1; no definite D call. With 1 base removed from V and 1 base from J, the gap between germline ends came to 10 bases. The V gene's germline CDR1 is MGHRA and CDR2 YSYEKL. There are 15 residues in the CDR3.

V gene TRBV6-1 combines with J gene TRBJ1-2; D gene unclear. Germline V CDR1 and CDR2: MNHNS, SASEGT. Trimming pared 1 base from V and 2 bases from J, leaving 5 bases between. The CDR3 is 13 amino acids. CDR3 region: CASSEGWNYGYTF. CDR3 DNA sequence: TGTGCCAGCAGTGAAGGGTGGAACTATGGCTACACCTTC.